This is a list of T cell receptor beta chains from one sample in a study of blood T cells in healthy people across ages. TCRdb re-called the 5' RACE reads with MiXCR, one entry per CDR3 protein. The sample holds about 800,000 distinct CDR3 sequences, 25% seen once. These data also featured in a second study, about T cells of mothers and their children.

The material sequenced was blood. The receptors originated from a boy younger than 18 in good health. The CDR3 runs from the conserved cysteine through the conserved F or W. Fields, in order: V gene, D gene, clone size, J gene, CDR3 protein, CDR3 DNA. The D gene is left open where the match is weak. Rows may omit the clone size; those that give it use once, few, many or a size class.

v_gene: TRBV20-1; d_gene: -; abundance: few; j_gene: TRBJ2-7; CDR3aa: CSARVRVYEQYF; CDR3nt: TGCAGTGCTAGAGTAAGGGTCTACGAGCAGTACTTC
v_gene: TRBV5-1; d_gene: -; abundance: -; j_gene: TRBJ1-4; CDR3aa: CASSIGHGYEKLFF; CDR3nt: TGCGCCAGCAGCATTGGACACGGGTATGAAAAACTGTTTTTT
v_gene: TRBV6-5; d_gene: TRBD1; abundance: -; j_gene: TRBJ1-4; CDR3aa: CASSPSLRTGQLFF; CDR3nt: TGTGCCAGCAGTCCGTCCCTACGGACAGGGCAACTGTTTTTT
v_gene: TRBV4-3; d_gene: -; abundance: -; j_gene: TRBJ2-2; CDR3aa: CASSQNFASAGELFF; CDR3nt: TGCGCCAGCAGCCAAAACTTCGCAAGCGCCGGGGAGCTGTTTTTT
v_gene: TRBV2; d_gene: -; abundance: -; j_gene: TRBJ1-1; CDR3aa: CASSGEKVFMNTEAFF; CDR3nt: TGTGCCAGCAGTGGGGAGAAGGTATTCATGAACACTGAAGCTTTCTTT
v_gene: TRBV4-3; d_gene: -; abundance: -; j_gene: TRBJ2-3; CDR3aa: CASSPFLGRDTQYF; CDR3nt: TGCGCCAGCAGCCCTTTTTTGGGGCGAGATACGCAGTATTTT
v_gene: TRBV4-3; d_gene: TRBD1; abundance: few; j_gene: TRBJ1-6; CDR3aa: CASSRDRDRNSPLHF; CDR3nt: TGCGCCAGCAGCCGCGACCGGGACAGGAATTCACCCCTCCACTTT
v_gene: TRBV29-1; d_gene: -; abundance: few; j_gene: TRBJ1-2; CDR3aa: CSVVGQVDWYGYTF; CDR3nt: TGCAGCGTTGTAGGGCAGGTGGATTGGTATGGCTACACCTTC
v_gene: TRBV6-1; d_gene: -; abundance: few; j_gene: TRBJ2-2; CDR3aa: CASSETISYTGELFF; CDR3nt: TGTGCCAGCAGTGAAACAATCAGTTACACCGGGGAGCTGTTTTTT
v_gene: TRBV14; d_gene: -; abundance: -; j_gene: TRBJ2-1; CDR3aa: CASGRDRYEQFF; CDR3nt: TGTGCCAGCGGGCGGGATAGGTATGAGCAGTTCTTC
v_gene: TRBV7-2; d_gene: -; abundance: -; j_gene: TRBJ2-7; CDR3aa: CASSTGIEQYF; CDR3nt: TGTGCCAGCAGCACCGGAATCGAGCAGTACTTC
v_gene: TRBV6-5; d_gene: TRBD1; abundance: few; j_gene: TRBJ1-3; CDR3aa: CASRPTGQTGNTIYF; CDR3nt: TGTGCCAGCAGACCGACAGGGCAAACTGGAAACACCATATATTTT
v_gene: TRBV7-6; d_gene: -; abundance: -; j_gene: TRBJ2-3; CDR3aa: CASSLDGRLTDTQYF; CDR3nt: TGTGCCAGCAGCCTGGACGGCCGGCTCACAGATACGCAGTATTTT
v_gene: TRBV29-1; d_gene: -; abundance: -; j_gene: TRBJ2-7; CDR3aa: CSGDGHFTDEQYF; CDR3nt: TGCAGCGGAGACGGACATTTTACGGATGAGCAGTACTTC
v_gene: TRBV12-3/TRBV12-4; d_gene: TRBD1; abundance: few; j_gene: TRBJ1-6; CDR3aa: CASSGGQLNSPLHF; CDR3nt: TGTGCCAGCAGTGGGGGACAGCTTAATTCACCCCTCCACTTT
v_gene: TRBV20-1; d_gene: TRBD1; abundance: -; j_gene: TRBJ1-2; CDR3aa: CSASKPQGVYGYTF; CDR3nt: TGCAGTGCCAGCAAGCCTCAGGGGGTCTATGGCTACACCTTC